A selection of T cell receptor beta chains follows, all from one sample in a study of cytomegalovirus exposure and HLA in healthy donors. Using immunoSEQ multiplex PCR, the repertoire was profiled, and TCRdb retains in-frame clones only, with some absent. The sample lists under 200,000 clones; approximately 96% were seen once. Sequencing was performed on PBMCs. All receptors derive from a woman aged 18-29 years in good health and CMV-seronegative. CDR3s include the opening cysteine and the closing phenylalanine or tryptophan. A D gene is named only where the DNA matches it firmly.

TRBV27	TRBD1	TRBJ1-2	TGTGCCAGCAGTTGGGGACAGAGGGGTGGCTACACCTTC	CASSWGQRGGYTF
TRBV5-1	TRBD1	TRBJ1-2	TGCGCCAGCAGCTTGACAGGGGACACCTATGGCTACACCTTC	CASSLTGDTYGYTF
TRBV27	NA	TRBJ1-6	TGTGCCAGCTCCCGGGTAGGGGAGGGAAATTCACCCCTCCACTTT	CASSRVGEGNSPLHF
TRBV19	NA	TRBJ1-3	TGTGCCAGTAGGACTATCGCAGTAGGTCGCGGAAACACCATATATTTT	CASRTIAVGRGNTIYF
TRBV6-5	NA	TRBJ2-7	TGTGCCAGCAGTTACTCGAAACGGGTCTACGAGCAGTACTTC	CASSYSKRVYEQYF
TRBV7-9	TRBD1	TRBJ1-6	TGTGCCAGCAGCCTCGGACAGGGGGATCTGAATTCACCCCTCCACTTT	CASSLGQGDLNSPLHF
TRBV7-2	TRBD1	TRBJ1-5	TGTGCCAGCAGCAGAGGGACAGGGAAGTCTCAGCCCCAGCATTTT	CASSRGTGKSQPQHF
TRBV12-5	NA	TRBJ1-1	TGTGCTAGTGGCCTCAGGGGTAACACTGAAGCTTTCTTT	CASGLRGNTEAFF
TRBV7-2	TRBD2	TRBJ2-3	TGTGCCAGCAGCCCCCTAGCGGGGGGGAGCACAGATACGCAGTATTTT	CASSPLAGGSTDTQYF
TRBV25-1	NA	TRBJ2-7	TGTGCCAGCAGTTACCCGGGTCCCCGTGGGGAGCAGTACTTC	CASSYPGPRGEQYF